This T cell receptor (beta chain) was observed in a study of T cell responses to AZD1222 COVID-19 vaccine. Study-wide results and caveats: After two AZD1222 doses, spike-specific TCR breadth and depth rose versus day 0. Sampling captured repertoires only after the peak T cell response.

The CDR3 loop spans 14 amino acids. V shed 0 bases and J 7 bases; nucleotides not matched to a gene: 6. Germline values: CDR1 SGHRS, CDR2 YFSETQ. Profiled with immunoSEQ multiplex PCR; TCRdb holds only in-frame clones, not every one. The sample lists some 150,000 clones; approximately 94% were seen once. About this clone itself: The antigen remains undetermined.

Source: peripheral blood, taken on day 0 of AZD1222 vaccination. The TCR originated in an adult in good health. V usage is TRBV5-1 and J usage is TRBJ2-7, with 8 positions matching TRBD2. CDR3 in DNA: TGCGCCAGCAGCTTGGGACCTGGCGGGGGGGAGCAGTACTTC. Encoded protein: CASSLGPGGGEQYF.